This TCR beta chain was sequenced during a study of tumor and adjacent non-tumor tissue in lung cancer. RNA was extracted from bulk tissue without any cell sorting. The CDR3 sequence is 16 residues long. CDR1 and CDR2 from the germline V gene are LGHNA and YSLEER. TCRbeta libraries were built with three rounds of nested PCR, modified from ARM-PCR. TCRdb used MiXCR to reprocess the multiplex PCR reads, holding one entry per CDR3 protein. The sample consists of tens of thousands of distinct CDR3 sequences, about 72% of them appearing once. Note on this clonotype: One end of the junction does not line up with germline, which may come from a read error.

The sequence was collected from a man between 60 and 75 years old with non-small cell lung cancer. The V call is TRBV4-3, the J call TRBJ2-3, with D possibly matching TRBD2 (5 bases). Sequencing was done on a sample of lung tumor tissue. The CDR3: CASGLAGGLSTDTQYF. The DNA for the CDR3 is TGCGCCAGCGGCCTCGCCGGCGGGTTGAGCACGGATACGCAGTATTTT.